One T cell receptor beta chain is described in this entry. What it binds is not known. The Oncomine TCR Beta short-read assay sequenced DNA from cultured CD4+ T cells. TCRdb used MiXCR to reprocess the PCR reads, holding one entry per CDR3 protein. The sample yields 20,000 to 25,000 distinct CDR3 sequences, 30% to 35% seen once. The ends were cut back, 5 bases at V and 3 bases at J, with 18 bases in the middle. Germline CDR1 is MNHEY and CDR2 is SMNVEV (reference sequence). This CDR3 contains 16 residues. Treatment meaning: approximately 10-day PBMC culture with coronavirus spike peptide pools or control peptides (ViraFEST assay). ViraFEST used peptide pools to expand antigen-specific T cells before TCR sequencing. The data are from a study of vaccination and CD4 T cells after COVID-19. Background on the study: Two Hispanic individuals were among six male and four female convalescent patients. At a median about 95 days (range 35 to 161) after diagnosis, post-COVID samples were drawn. The cells were exposed to overlapping spike peptides originating from SARS-CoV-2, HCoV-NL63, HCoV-OC43 and HCoV-229E for stimulation.

The specimen was cultured CD4+ T cells from blood. The receptor's source is a human donor with COVID-19. The chain employs TRBV27 and TRBJ2-3; D may be TRBD1 or TRBD2 (5 bases each). CDR3 DNA: TGTGCCAGCAGTCTCGGGACCACCATGGGGACAGATACGCAGTATTTT. Amino acid sequence: CASSLGTTMGTDTQYF.